This paragraph reports one TCR beta chain. Treatment for every participant with HIV took place in the United States. This sample was included in a study of long-term antiretroviral therapy in people with HIV. CDR1 and CDR2 from the germline V gene are SGHNT and YYREEE (reference sequence). V lost 4 bases to trimming and J lost 5 bases, with 9 bases between them. This CDR3 has 12 residues. An immunoSEQ assay, version v3.0, was performed at survey level. For every sample, sequencing targeted about 35,000-50,000 T-cell genomes. This table comes from immunoSEQ multiplex PCR, and its TCRdb copy is limited to in-frame clones, with some not included. The sample has approximately 15,000 clones; around 84% are singletons.

The clonotype originates from a man aged 18 to 29 with HIV. The chain uses TRBV5-4 and TRBJ2-5; D unclear. Sequences were derived from unsorted PBMCs, sampled 0.1 years after starting antiretroviral therapy. CDR3 in amino acids: CASSPAGETQYF. The CDR3 DNA sequence: TGTGCCAGCAGCCCGGCTGGGGAGACCCAGTACTTC.